A single sample gave rise to the 31 T cell receptor beta chains below, sequenced in a study of blood T cell repertoires in COVID-19. TCRdb keeps only in-frame clones here, not all; method: immunoSEQ multiplex PCR. The repertoire holds about 160,000 clones, with around 81% as singletons. Sequenced material: PBMCs or T cells enriched from blood (not recorded which). The origin of the receptors is a man in his forties or fifties who had recovered from COVID-19.

This rearrangement joins TRBV7-3 to TRBJ1-2; no firm D call. The CDR3 has 12 amino acids. Per the germline V gene, CDR1 is SGHTA and CDR2 is FQGTGA. V lost 4 bases and J lost 8, with 11 bases in between. This CDR3 is CASSSLQLGYTF. CDR3 in DNA: TGTGCCAGCAGCTCCCTGCAGTTGGGCTACACCTTC.

The CDR3 sequence is CASREPGQGSGSGNTIYF. The CDR3 region has the DNA TGTGCCAGCAGAGAACCGGGACAGGGTTCGGGCTCTGGAAACACCATATATTTT. The rearrangement links TRBV6-1 to TRBJ1-3, with 9 positions matching TRBD1. The length of the CDR3 is 18 residues. The V segment lost 6 bases and the J segment 0 bases; nucleotides outside the gene matches: 12. The germline CDR1 and CDR2 sequences are MNHNS and SASEGT.

This sequence joins TRBV11-2 and TRBJ2-3, with TRBD2 identical over 9 bases. Per the germline V gene, CDR1 is SGHAT and CDR2 is FQNNGV. CDR3 length: 16 residues. V lost 4 bases and J lost 2; bases outside the gene matches: 7. In DNA, the CDR3 is TGTGCCAGCAGCTCCAGAAGCGGGGGGATCACAGATACGCAGTATTTT. Amino acid sequence: CASSSRSGGITDTQYF.

The chain uses TRBV25-1 and TRBJ2-2; tentatively, D is TRBD1 (5 bases). The germline V gene encodes CDR1 MGHDK and CDR2 SYGVNS. The CDR3 contains 16 residues. Trimming cost V 6 bases and J 0 bases, with 14 bases left between them. CDR3 residues: CASSPLIGANTGELFF. CDR3 nucleotide sequence: TGTGCCAGCAGCCCCCTCATAGGGGCGAACACCGGGGAGCTGTTTTTT.

This clone was counted a single time. This chain links TRBV5-6 with TRBJ1-3; TRBD1 might be the D (5 bases). The CDR3 loop spans 14 amino acids. CDR1 is SGHDT and CDR2 is YYEEEE in the germline V gene. Trimming removed 0 bases from V and 4 bases from J, with 8 bases in between. The CDR3, as DNA: TGTGCCAGCAGCTTGGTGAAGGGGGGAAACACCATATATTTT. It specifies CASSLVKGGNTIYF. Full variable domain (missing parts from reference TRBV5-6 and TRBJ1-3): DAGVTQSPTHLIKTRGQQVTLRCSPKSGHDTVSWYQQALGQGPQFIFQYYEEEERQRGNFPDRFSGHQFPNYSSELNVNALLLGDSALYLCASSLVKGGNTIYFGEGSWLTVV.

The chain links TRBV5-5 to TRBJ1-3; tentative D call: TRBD1 (5 bases). Trimming took off 0 bases at V and 1 base at J, with 8 bases between the two ends. The CDR3 runs to 15 residues. The germline gives CDR1 SGHKS, CDR2 YYEKEE (reference sequence). The CDR3 loop reads CASSLDQGSGNTIYF. CDR3 DNA: TGTGCCAGCAGCTTGGACCAGGGTTCTGGAAACACCATATATTTT.

The chain carries TRBV3-1 (or the pseudogene TRBV3-2) and TRBJ1-2; D gene unclear. This CDR3 region has 12 residues. Germline CDR1 reads LGHDT; CDR2 reads YNNKEL (reference sequence). V lost 6 bases and J lost 3, with 8 bases in between. Here the CDR3 DNA reads TGTGCCAGCAGACCCCGGGACTATGGCTACACCTTC. Its protein is CASRPRDYGYTF.

This clone appeared a few times. The chain combines TRBV6-5 with TRBJ1-2, with D possibly being TRBD1 (5 bases). Trimming left V 4 bases short and J 3 bases short, with 9 bases between. The CDR3 has 13 amino acids. Per the germline V gene, CDR1 is MNHEY and CDR2 is SVGAGI. The CDR3 spells CASSSGADYGYTF. CDR3 nucleotides: TGTGCCAGCAGTTCTGGGGCGGACTATGGCTACACCTTC.

This chain uses TRBV3-1 (or the pseudogene TRBV3-2) with TRBJ2-2, with TRBD1 identical over 8 bases. V was pared by 9 bases and J by 1 base, with 31 bases of the junction left unmatched. The germline gives CDR1 LGHDT, CDR2 YNNKEL (reference sequence). The length of the CDR3 is 23 residues. The CDR3 nucleotides are TGTGCCAGGGTTAGCAAATTTTTAATAGGTTCGACAGGGGAGGCCCGGAACACCGGGGAGCTGTTTTTT. Residues: CARVSKFLIGSTGEARNTGELFF.

The gene calls are TRBV10-2 and TRBJ2-1, with 12 bases aligning to TRBD2. Germline lookup yields CDR1 WSHSY and CDR2 SAAADI. The J segment lost 8 bases and the V segment lost 6 bases, leaving 8 bases of the junction unmatched. This CDR3 is built from 15 residues. CDR3 nucleotide sequence: TGCGCCAGCAGACTAGCGGGGGGAACCGGTGATGAGCAGTTCTTC. Translated, it gives CASRLAGGTGDEQFF.

The V gene is TRBV15, the J gene TRBJ1-1; the D gene is possibly TRBD1 (5 bases). This CDR3 is 17 amino acids long. Germline V gene data show CDR1 as LNHNV and CDR2 as YYDKDF (reference sequence). V lost 0 bases and J 4 bases, leaving 18 bases between the germline ends. CDR3 sequence: CATSRDPWGSVTTEAFF. As DNA, the CDR3 is TGTGCCACCAGCAGAGATCCATGGGGCAGCGTTACCACTGAAGCTTTCTTT. Full variable domain (remainder filled in from reference TRBV15 and TRBJ1-1): DAMVIQNPRYQVTQFGKPVTLSCSQTLNHNVMYWYQQKSSQAPKLLFHYYDKDFNNEADTPDNFQSRRPNTSFCFLDIRSPGLGDTAMYLCATSRDPWGSVTTEAFFGQGTRLTVV.

The J gene is TRBJ2-1, the V gene TRBV5-4; D ambiguous. This CDR3 has 11 residues. Germline V lookup: CDR1 SGHNT, CDR2 YYREEE (reference sequence). The ends were cut back, 3 bases at V and 10 bases at J, with 8 bases in the middle. The CDR3 loop reads CASSSPREQFF. The CDR3 nucleotides read TGTGCCAGCAGCTCACCCCGGGAGCAGTTCTTC.

The genes are TRBV27 and TRBJ1-2; D gene unclear. The germline V gene encodes CDR1 MNHEY and CDR2 SMNVEV (reference sequence). V lost 5 bases, J lost 8 bases, and 30 bases lay in between. The CDR3 length is 18 residues. The CDR3: CASSHRSAGTPELSGYTF. The CDR3 DNA reads TGTGCCAGCAGTCATCGTTCAGCGGGCACCCCCGAGCTTAGCGGCTACACCTTC.

The V and J genes are TRBV24-1 and TRBJ2-3, with 7 bases identical to TRBD1. V was clipped by 1 base and J by 3 bases; unmatched bases: 9. Germline-derived CDR1 and CDR2 are KGHDR and SFDVKD. The CDR3 is made up of 17 amino acids. CDR3 coding DNA: TGTGCCACCAGTGATTTCAGAGGCAGGGGGAGAACAGATACGCAGTATTTT. As protein: CATSDFRGRGRTDTQYF.

There are a few counts of this clone. The gene calls are TRBV19 and TRBJ1-1; TRBD1 matches at 10 bases. After removal of 5 bases from V and 5 bases from J, the junction contained 11 bases not matched to a gene. CDR1 is LNHDA and CDR2 is SQIVND in the germline V gene (reference sequence). This CDR3 has 16 residues. CDR3 protein: CASSADRGRWGTEAFF. CDR3 sequence (DNA): TGTGCCAGTAGTGCTGACAGGGGGCGTTGGGGGACTGAAGCTTTCTTT.

The chain uses TRBV19 and TRBJ1-1; 7 positions agree with TRBD1. The V segment lost 6 bases and the J segment 7 bases; nucleotides outside the gene matches: 8. The CDR3 is 13 amino acids. From germline, CDR1 is LNHDA and CDR2 SQIVND (reference sequence). CDR3 in amino acids: CASSLTGYSEAFF. The CDR3 DNA reads as TGTGCCAGTAGCCTGACAGGGTATAGTGAAGCTTTCTTT.

The chain combines TRBV7-7 with TRBJ1-2; no firm D call. This CDR3 is built from 15 residues. CDR1 is SSHAT, CDR2 FNYEAQ, per germline (reference sequence). V dropped 1 base and J dropped 4 bases, with 13 bases sitting between them. CDR3 in amino acids: CASSLGREGCYGYTF. The CDR3 nucleotides read TGTGCCAGCAGCTTAGGGCGGGAGGGTTGCTATGGCTACACCTTC.

The V gene is TRBV5-4, the J gene TRBJ2-1; D is perhaps TRBD1 (5 bases). Germline V gene lookup returns CDR1 SGHNT and CDR2 YYREEE (reference sequence). CDR3 size: 13 residues. Trimming removed 2 bases at V and 5 bases at J, with 8 bases between. The CDR3 sequence is CASSFTGHNEQFF. The CDR3 nucleotides are TGTGCCAGCAGCTTTACAGGTCACAATGAGCAGTTCTTC. Based on the CDR3 plus reference TRBV5-4 and TRBJ2-1, the full variable domain is ETGVTQSPTHLIKTRGQQVTLRCSSQSGHNTVSWYQQALGQGPQFIFQYYREEENGRGNFPPRFSGLQFPNYSSELNVNALELDDSALYLCASSFTGHNEQFFGPGTRLTVL.

The J gene is TRBJ1-3, the V gene TRBV5-5; the D is unclear. There are 14 residues in the CDR3. Between the trimmed V and J ends, which lost 2 bases and 0 bases, there was a span of 6 bases. Germline V CDR1 and CDR2: SGHKS, YYEKEE (reference sequence). The CDR3 DNA is TGTGCCAGCAGCTTTACAAGCTCTGGAAACACCATATATTTT. Its protein is CASSFTSSGNTIYF.

This clone was detected only a few times. This chain uses TRBV20-1 with TRBJ2-3, with TRBD2 matching over 9 bases. Trimming cost V 3 bases and J 2 bases; bases outside gene matches: 9. The CDR3 covers 16 residues. Germline V gives CDR1 DFQATT, CDR2 SNEGSKA (reference sequence). CDR3: CSASPSLAGLTDTQYF. The CDR3 region has the DNA TGCAGTGCTAGTCCCTCCCTAGCGGGGCTCACAGATACGCAGTATTTT.

The chain links TRBV24-1 to TRBJ1-1; 8 bases are shared with TRBD1. CDR3 length equals 12 residues. Germline V lookup: CDR1 KGHDR, CDR2 SFDVKD. V shed 6 bases and J 5 bases; nucleotides not matched to a gene: 1. CDR3 sequence: CATSQGATEAFF. The CDR3 nucleotides read TGTGCCACCAGTCAGGGGGCGACTGAAGCTTTCTTT.

The chain employs TRBV30 and TRBJ1-1; D possibly corresponds to TRBD1 (5 bases). The V and J ends lost 2 bases and 7 bases respectively, with 8 bases between them. CDR1 is GTSNPN, CDR2 SVGIG, per germline (reference sequence). This CDR3 has 11 residues. For the CDR3, the DNA is TGTGCCTGGAGTCGACAGTTTGAAGCTTTCTTT. Its protein product is CAWSRQFEAFF.

The gene calls are TRBV18 and TRBJ2-1; 8 bases agree with TRBD2. Trimming removed 1 base from V and 7 bases from J; junction bases left unmatched: 6. The germline gives CDR1 KGHSH, CDR2 LQKENI. CDR3 length: 15 residues. The CDR3 loop is CASSPLGSGENEQFF. The CDR3 region has the DNA TGTGCCAGCTCACCACTTGGTAGCGGGGAGAATGAGCAGTTCTTC. The full variable domain, completed using reference TRBV18 and TRBJ2-1, is NAGVMQNPRHLVRRRGQEARLRCSPMKGHSHVYWYRQLPEEGLKFMVYLQKENIIDESGMPKERFSAEFPKEGPSILRIQQVVRGDSAAYFCASSPLGSGENEQFFGPGTRLTVL.

The J gene is TRBJ2-2, the V gene TRBV2; D is perhaps TRBD2 (6 bases). CDR3 length equals 16 residues. V shed 1 base and J shed 1 base, with 10 bases lying between them. Germline CDR1 SNHLY, CDR2 FYNNEI. The CDR3 spells CASSEEAAGNTGELFF. The CDR3 DNA is TGTGCCAGCAGTGAAGAGGCAGCGGGGAACACCGGGGAGCTGTTTTTT.

The V gene is TRBV11-1, the J gene TRBJ1-1; no firm D call. V was shortened by 5 bases and J by 5 bases, with 15 bases between the two germline ends. Germline-derived CDR1 and CDR2 are SGHAT and FQDESV (reference sequence). This CDR3 is 14 amino acids long. This CDR3 is CASSAGVGGTEAFF. Here the CDR3 DNA reads TGTGCCAGCAGCGCCGGGGTGGGAGGGACTGAAGCTTTCTTT.

This clone was recorded only once. The chain employs TRBV7-3 and TRBJ2-5; TRBD2 is a possible D gene (7 bases). The ends were cut back, 5 bases at V and 2 bases at J, with 15 bases in the middle. CDR1 and CDR2 from the germline V gene are SGHTA and FQGTGA. The CDR3 has 15 residues. Here the CDR3 reads CASSQGGLMQETQYF. The CDR3 region has the DNA TGTGCCAGCAGCCAAGGGGGACTAATGCAAGAGACCCAGTACTTC.

This chain uses TRBV4-1 with TRBJ2-3, with 8 bases identical to TRBD2. The V gene end was trimmed by 0 bases and the J gene end by 10 bases; junction bases not matched to a gene: 12. This CDR3 comprises 16 residues. Germline CDR1 is MGHRA and CDR2 is YSYEKL. The DNA for the CDR3 is TGCGCCAGCAGCCAAGATGAGATACGGCGGGGGGACTCGCAGTATTTT. Its translation is CASSQDEIRRGDSQYF.

V usage is TRBV29-1 and J usage is TRBJ2-5; TRBD1 aligns across 7 bases. Germline assignment: CDR1 SQVTM and CDR2 ANQGSEA. The CDR3 contains 12 residues. V gave up 4 bases and J gave up 9 bases; unmatched junction bases: 8. CDR3 loop: CSVVGDSGSQYF. In DNA, the CDR3 is TGCAGCGTTGTGGGGGACAGTGGATCCCAGTACTTC.

This clone was seen once. The V gene is TRBV5-1, the J gene TRBJ2-5; 11 nucleotides line up with TRBD1. The germline V gene encodes CDR1 SGHRS and CDR2 YFSETQ. Losses at the gene ends were 4 bases for V and 5 bases for J; bases not matched to a gene: 7. There are 15 residues in the CDR3. The CDR3 sequence: CASSPSDRGRETQYF. The DNA of the CDR3 is TGCGCCAGCAGCCCCTCGGACAGGGGGCGGGAGACCCAGTACTTC.

The chain links TRBV6-4 to TRBJ1-2, with 8 bases that match TRBD1. Germline CDR1 and CDR2: MRHNA and SNTAGT. V trimming: 4 bases; J trimming: 10 bases; junction bases outside the gene matches: 5. The CDR3 has 12 residues. The CDR3 protein is CASSGTGKIYTF. The CDR3 coding sequence is TGTGCCAGCAGTGGGACAGGGAAAATCTACACCTTC.

As DNA, the CDR3 is TGTGCCAGCAGCCAAGTTCGCCGGGACAGGGGGCGAGGCTACACCTTC. Amino acid sequence: CASSQVRRDRGRGYTF. The rearrangement joins TRBV3-1 (or the pseudogene TRBV3-2) to TRBJ1-2; 12 bases are a match to TRBD1. The CDR3 totals 16 residues. V trimming: 1 base; J trimming: 8 bases; junction bases outside the gene matches: 8. Germline loops: CDR1 LGHDT, CDR2 YNNKEL (reference sequence).